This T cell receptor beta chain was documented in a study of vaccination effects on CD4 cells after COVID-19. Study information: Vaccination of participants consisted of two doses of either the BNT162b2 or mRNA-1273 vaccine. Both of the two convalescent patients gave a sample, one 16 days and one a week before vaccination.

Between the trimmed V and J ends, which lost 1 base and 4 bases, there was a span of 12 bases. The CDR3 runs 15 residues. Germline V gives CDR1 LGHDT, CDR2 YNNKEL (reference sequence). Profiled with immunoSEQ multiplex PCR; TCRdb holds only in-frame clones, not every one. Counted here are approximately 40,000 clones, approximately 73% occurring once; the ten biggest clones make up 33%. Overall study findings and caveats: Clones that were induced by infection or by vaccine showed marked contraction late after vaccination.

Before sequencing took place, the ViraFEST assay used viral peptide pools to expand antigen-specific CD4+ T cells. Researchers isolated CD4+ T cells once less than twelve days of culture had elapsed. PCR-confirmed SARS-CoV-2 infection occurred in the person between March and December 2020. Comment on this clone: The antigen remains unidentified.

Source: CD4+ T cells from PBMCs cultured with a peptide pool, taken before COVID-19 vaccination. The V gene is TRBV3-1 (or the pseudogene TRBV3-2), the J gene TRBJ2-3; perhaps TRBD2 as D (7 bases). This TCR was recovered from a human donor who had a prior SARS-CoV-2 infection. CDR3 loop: CASSQAGGGPDTQYF. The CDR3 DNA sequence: TGTGCCAGCAGCCAAGCTGGGGGGGGCCCAGATACGCAGTATTTT.